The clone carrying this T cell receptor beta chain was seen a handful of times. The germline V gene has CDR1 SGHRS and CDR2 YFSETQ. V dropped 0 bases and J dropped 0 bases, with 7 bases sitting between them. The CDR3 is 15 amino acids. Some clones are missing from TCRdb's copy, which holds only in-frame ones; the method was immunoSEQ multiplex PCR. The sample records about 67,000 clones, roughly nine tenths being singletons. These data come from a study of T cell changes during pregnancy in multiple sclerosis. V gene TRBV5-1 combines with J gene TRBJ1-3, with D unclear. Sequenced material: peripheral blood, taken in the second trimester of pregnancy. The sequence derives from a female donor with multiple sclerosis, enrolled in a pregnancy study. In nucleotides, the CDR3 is TGCGCCAGCAGCTTGGTGGCGGACTCTGGAAACACCATATATTTT. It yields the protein CASSLVADSGNTIYF.